Sequencing of this T cell receptor (beta chain) was carried out in a study of T cells after yellow fever vaccination (dated by TCRdb to between 2018 and 2020). Notes on the research overall: Memory subsets (EM, EMRA, CM and Tscm) were sorted on a BD FACS Aria III using CD3, CD45RA, CCR7 and CD95 staining. Libraries from fractions with low cell numbers were prepared with the SMART-Seq v4 Ultra Low Input RNA kit. Bulk TCR alpha and beta repertoires were sequenced longitudinally to track T-cell clones before and after primary and booster YFV17D yellow fever vaccination. Two healthy male donors made up the cohort, one aged 18 to 29 years and the other aged 30 to 39 years. Bulk PBMC replicates and cell subsets were isolated from blood drawn at multiple timepoints before and after both primary and secondary immunization. Memory subsets were sorted on days 0, 15 and 45 and at 18 months following primary vaccination, and on days 0, 15 and 45 following the 30-year booster. Overall study results and their limits: The secondary T-cell response was found to be weaker but faster than the primary response, with a peak reached on day 5 rather than on day 15. In the sorted memory subsets on day 0, nearly all of the vaccine-responding clonotypes fell below detection. After the booster, most of the clones that had expanded following primary vaccination were detected again (96% of CD4 and around 90% of CD8), which suggests that memory was broadly maintained. Because abundant contaminating clonotypes from the bulk population could be contained in FACS-sorted repertoires, computational filtering was required. Only two donors were included in the study, so the extent to which the findings can be generalized is limited. A small fraction of clonotypes appeared in both the CD4 and CD8 compartments, likely as a result of convergent recombination.

Sequenced using an Illumina NovaSeq 6000. TCR cDNA was synthesized by 5'RACE template switching, through which a universal primer site and unique molecular identifiers were introduced. Priming for cDNA synthesis came from both the TCR alpha and TCR beta constant segments. Library amplification involved two PCR steps, and the second step added sample barcodes and sequencing adapters. Sequencing of the libraries was done on either Illumina HiSeq 2500 (2x100 bp) or NovaSeq (2x150 bp). Regarding the original processing steps: MIGEC was used to demultiplex reads and collapse the reads into UMI consensus sequences, and MiXCR was used for V(D)J alignment. Vaccine-responding clonotypes were identified with edgeR using replicate PBMC samples, with FDR below 0.01 and a log2 fold change above 5 up to day 15 being required. Each bulk clonotype received a CD4 or CD8 identity based on whether the sequenced CD4 or CD8 repertoire contained that clonotype at higher abundance. To estimate how each clone was distributed across memory phenotypes, clonotype frequencies in memory subsets were weighted by the numbers of FACS-sorted cells. Starting from the raw public reads, TCRdb applied fastp trimming at Q25, assembled clones with MiXCR and retained in-frame beta chains. Each entry is one CDR3 protein sequence, shown with its most common DNA and genes. TCRdb's processing, not the authors', yielded these V and J calls. Counted in this sample were around 60,000 distinct CDR3 sequences; approximately 6.1% of them appeared once. The ten largest clones capture roughly 28% of the sample.

CDR1 and CDR2, per the germline V gene, are SNHLY and FYNNEI. The CDR3 runs 16 amino acids, cysteine and phenylalanine included. The entry retains the CDR3 DNA only, 48 bases that are in frame from base 1. For this chain, trimming is 5 bases at the V end and 0 bases at the J end, and the number of junction bases without a gene match is 6. Sample treatment or condition, as interpreted from the label and publication: live attenuated yellow fever vaccine strain. A standard Ficoll-Paque protocol was used to isolate PBMCs from peripheral blood. RNA from sorted memory subsets was extracted with the RNeasy Micro Kit. The table lists this clonotype with a few counts. It has no much larger one-base neighbor in the sample; base qualities were not kept.

The rearrangement joined TRBV2 to TRBJ2-2, and TRBD1 matches 7 of the central bases. The specimen comprised PBMCs, either bulk or a sorted T-cell subset (CD4+, CD8+, memory, or dextramer-sorted; not recorded which), sampled on the day of the yellow fever booster vaccination. The receptor was derived from a man younger than 35 who received the YFV17D yellow fever vaccine. This receptor has the CDR3 CASSPQGYANTGELFF. The DNA sequence follows: TGTGCCAGCAGTCCACAGGGGTACGCGAACACCGGGGAGCTGTTTTTT. Outside the CDR3, residues come from the reference TRBV2 and TRBJ2-2 proteins, so the full variable domain is: EPEVTQTPSHQVTQMGQEVILRCVPISNHLYFYWYRQILGQKVEFLVSFYNNEISEKSEIFDDQFSVERPDGSNFTLKIRSTKLEDSAMYFCASSPQGYANTGELFFGEGSRLTVL.